A selection of T cell receptor beta chains follows, all from one sample in a study of neurological immune-mediated disorders. TCRdb passed the 5' RACE reads through MiXCR, listing each CDR3 protein once. The table lists some 37,000 distinct CDR3 sequences, 12% to 15% of them singletons. The sequencing sample was made of PBMCs. The receptors derive from a woman aged 50 to 65 with HTLV-1-associated myelopathy (HAM/TSP). CDR3s include the opening cysteine and the closing phenylalanine or tryptophan. The order of the fields is clone size, V gene, D gene, J gene, CDR3 protein, CDR3 DNA. The D gene is left open where the match is weak. Some rows have no size entry. The others give once, few or many, or a class for an expanded clone.

>many|TRBV20-1|TRBD1|TRBJ2-3
CSARDPGTGGTDTQYF
TGCAGTGCTAGAGATCCCGGGACAGGGGGCACAGATACGCAGTATTTT
>-|TRBV7-2|TRBD1|TRBJ2-7
CASSLRGTGAYEQYF
TGTGCCAGCAGCCTTAGAGGGACAGGGGCATACGAGCAGTACTTC
>-|TRBV5-1|TRBD1|TRBJ1-2
CASSYSGGEFGYTF
TGCGCCAGCAGCTATTCAGGGGGCGAATTTGGCTACACCTTC
>many|TRBV7-6|-|TRBJ2-5
CASSLVAVGETQYF
TGTGCCAGCAGCTTAGTTGCAGTTGGGGAGACCCAGTACTTC
>many|TRBV6-2/TRBV6-3|-|TRBJ2-5
CASRRGAVLETQYF
TGTGCCAGCAGACGTGGAGCGGTCCTGGAGACCCAGTACTTC
>-|TRBV2|-|TRBJ1-3
CASSAGGNTIYF
TGTGCCAGCAGTGCGGGGGGAAACACCATATATTTT
>many|TRBV27|-|TRBJ1-5
CASSRLDQPQHF
TGTGCCAGCAGCCGCTTGGACCAGCCCCAGCATTTT
>many|TRBV4-1|-|TRBJ2-5
CASSQADEETQYF
TGCGCCAGCAGCCAGGCAGATGAAGAGACCCAGTACTTC
>-|TRBV6-5|-|TRBJ1-2
CASSYSGGGYGYTF
TGTGCCAGCAGTTACTCCGGAGGGGGCTATGGCTACACCTTC
>many|TRBV6-1|-|TRBJ1-6
CASSDSSGIAYNSPLHF
TGTGCCAGCAGTGACTCTTCCGGAATAGCCTATAATTCACCCCTCCACTTT
>many|TRBV20-1|TRBD1|TRBJ2-4
CSAEPGQDNSNIQYF
TGCAGTGCGGAACCGGGACAGGACAACTCAAACATTCAGTACTTC
>many|TRBV20-1|-|TRBJ1-2
CSAERRGGESLGGYTF
TGCAGTGCTGAACGTAGAGGAGGGGAGAGTCTAGGGGGCTACACCTTC
>many|TRBV27|-|TRBJ2-1
CASSLRQDSYNEQFF
TGTGCCAGCAGCTTAAGACAGGACTCCTACAATGAGCAGTTCTTC
>-|TRBV5-1|-|TRBJ2-7
CASKGEYEQYF
TGCGCGAGCAAGGGGGAGTACGAGCAGTACTTC
>many|TRBV5-6|TRBD2|TRBJ2-7
CASSLEADDSGSSYEQYF
TGTGCCAGCAGCTTGGAGGCAGATGATAGCGGGTCCTCCTACGAGCAGTACTTC
>many|TRBV6-1|-|TRBJ2-5
CASSEALRGRETQYF
TGTGCCAGCAGTGAAGCGCTTCGGGGACGAGAGACCCAGTACTTC
>many|TRBV7-9|-|TRBJ1-4
CASSFKIVNEKLFF
TGTGCCAGCAGCTTTAAAATAGTGAATGAAAAACTGTTTTTT
>once|TRBV5-1|-|TRBJ1-1
CASSLGVVSSMNTEAFF
TGCGCCAGCAGCTTAGGAGTGGTAAGCAGCATGAACACTGAAGCTTTCTTT
>many|TRBV2|TRBD1|TRBJ1-5
CASRGGTGAMSNQPQHF
TGTGCCAGCAGGGGGGGGACAGGGGCAATGTCGAATCAGCCCCAGCATTTT
>many|TRBV20-1|-|TRBJ1-1
CSASQGVGTEAFF
TGCAGTGCTTCACAGGGAGTAGGCACTGAAGCTTTCTTT
>many|TRBV6-5|-|TRBJ2-5
CASSPTPLETQYF
TGTGCCAGCAGCCCGACTCCTTTGGAGACCCAGTACTTC
>many|TRBV12-3/TRBV12-4|TRBD1|TRBJ2-2
CASSLGWDRGTGELFF
TGTGCCAGCAGCCTTGGCTGGGACAGGGGAACCGGGGAGCTGTTTTTT
>-|TRBV30|TRBD2|TRBJ2-3
CAWTLAGGLDTQYF
TGTGCCTGGACATTAGCGGGGGGCTTAGATACGCAGTATTTT
>many|TRBV12-3/TRBV12-4|TRBD1|TRBJ2-2
CASNPGTGWTTGELFF
TGTGCCAGCAACCCCGGGACAGGGTGGACCACCGGGGAGCTGTTTTTT
>-|TRBV7-2|TRBD1|TRBJ2-3
CASRPGGRGFTTTQYF
TGTGCCAGCAGGCCAGGGGGCAGGGGGTTCACAACTACGCAGTATTTT
>medium-sized|TRBV27|-|TRBJ2-2
CASSLSGFGELFF
TGTGCCAGCAGTTTATCGGGGTTCGGGGAGCTGTTTTTT
>many|TRBV27|-|TRBJ2-7
CASSFGATYEQYF
TGTGCCAGCAGTTTCGGGGCCACCTACGAGCAGTACTTC
>many|TRBV4-1|-|TRBJ1-5
CASSQDRGGEPQPQHF
TGCGCCAGCAGCCAAGATCGAGGAGGGGAACCTCAGCCCCAGCATTTT
>many|TRBV12-3/TRBV12-4|-|TRBJ2-3
CASRNTDTQYF
TGTGCCAGCAGGAATACAGATACGCAGTATTTT
>few|TRBV12-3/TRBV12-4|-|TRBJ1-2
CASSLAWGTYGYTF
TGTGCCAGCAGTTTAGCGTGGGGAACCTATGGCTACACCTTC
>many|TRBV7-8|-|TRBJ2-2
CASSFYTGNTGELFF
TGTGCCAGCAGCTTCTACACAGGGAACACCGGGGAGCTGTTTTTT
>many|TRBV6-6|-|TRBJ1-1
CASRREAAEAFF
TGTGCCAGCAGGAGGGAGGCGGCCGAAGCTTTCTTT
>many|TRBV12-3/TRBV12-4|-|TRBJ1-5
CASSFLGASQPQHF
TGTGCCAGCAGTTTCTTAGGGGCCAGTCAGCCCCAGCATTTT
>-|TRBV6-4|TRBD2|TRBJ2-1
CASSVSGGGYNEQFF
TGTGCCAGCAGTGTTAGCGGGGGGGGTTACAATGAGCAGTTCTTC
>many|TRBV20-1|-|TRBJ1-5
CSATPGAANQPQHF
TGCAGTGCCACCCCCGGGGCTGCAAATCAGCCCCAGCATTTT
>many|TRBV6-1|-|TRBJ1-2
CASSERGEYGYTF
TGTGCCAGCAGTGAACGGGGGGAATACGGCTACACCTTC
>many|TRBV12-3/TRBV12-4|-|TRBJ1-2
CASSPQAPYGYTF
TGTGCCAGCAGCCCCCAGGCTCCCTATGGCTACACCTTC
>many|TRBV12-3/TRBV12-4|-|TRBJ1-1
CASIGGVKAFF
TGTGCCAGCATAGGAGGAGTTAAAGCTTTCTTT
>many|TRBV5-5|TRBD1|TRBJ1-2
CASSLEQGSYGYTF
TGTGCCAGCAGCTTGGAACAGGGGAGCTATGGCTACACCTTC
>many|TRBV4-3|TRBD1|TRBJ1-3
CASSQNRGGNTIYF
TGCGCCAGCAGCCAAAACAGGGGAGGAAACACCATATATTTT
>many|TRBV5-1|-|TRBJ2-1
CASSLGGNEQFF
TGCGCCAGCAGCTTGGGGGGAAATGAGCAGTTCTTC
>many|TRBV29-1|-|TRBJ1-1
CSVRTGMNTEAFF
TGCAGCGTCAGGACGGGAATGAACACTGAAGCTTTCTTT
>many|TRBV6-1|-|TRBJ1-1
CASSHRQRNTEAFF
TGTGCCAGCAGTCACCGACAGAGGAACACTGAAGCTTTCTTT
>few|TRBV7-9|-|TRBJ2-2
CASSLASATGELFF
TGTGCCAGCAGCTTAGCTAGTGCCACCGGGGAGCTGTTTTTT
>-|TRBV20-1|TRBD1|TRBJ1-1
CSATRQGRITEAFF
TGCAGTGCTACCCGACAGGGAAGGATCACTGAAGCTTTCTTT